These 30 T cell receptor beta chains were sequenced from one sample in a study of technical replicates of blood from a few donors. The table came from immunoSEQ multiplex PCR; TCRdb's copy has only in-frame clones and leaves some out. The table lists 44,000 or so clones, around nine tenths of them singletons. Source material: PBMCs. The source of these receptors is a human donor in good health. Some clones in this sample may be carry-over from other donors' samples.

The V and J genes are TRBV5-5 and TRBJ2-5, with 8 bases fitting TRBD1. V shed 4 bases, J shed 1 base, and the junction held 9 bases outside the gene matches. Germline CDR1 reads SGHKS; CDR2 reads YYEKEE (reference sequence). The CDR3 runs to 16 residues. The CDR3, as DNA: TGTGCCAGCAGCCCGGGCAGGGGGCCCATCCAAGAGACCCAGTACTTC. Protein product: CASSPGRGPIQETQYF.

The V gene is TRBV9, the J gene TRBJ1-3; no clear D. Germline CDR1 SGDLS, CDR2 YYNGEE. The CDR3 loop spans 13 amino acids. V was cut by 5 bases and J by 4 bases, with 10 bases left in between. The CDR3: CASREDGGNTIYF. The CDR3, as DNA: TGTGCCAGCAGGGAAGACGGGGGAAACACCATATATTTT. The entire variable domain, with the rest obtained from reference TRBV9 and TRBJ1-3, is as follows: DSGVTQTPKHLITATGQRVTLRCSPRSGDLSVYWYQQSLDQGLQFLIQYYNGEERAKGNILERFSAQQFPDLHSELNLSSLELGDSALYFCASREDGGNTIYFGEGSWLTVV.

This clone was seen just once. This chain connects TRBV6-6 to TRBJ1-2; TRBD1 is a possible D gene (5 bases). The V gene's germline CDR1 is MNHNY and CDR2 SVGAGI (reference sequence). This CDR3 has 11 residues. Deletions cut 10 bases from V and 6 bases from J, with 12 bases between. CDR3 amino acids: CATLGGDGYTF. The CDR3 bases are TGTGCCACCCTCGGGGGGGATGGCTACACCTTC.

V usage is TRBV7-2 and J usage is TRBJ2-7; D might be TRBD1 (5 bases). V lost 5 bases and J 1 base, leaving 9 bases between the germline ends. CDR3 size: 13 residues. Germline V gene sequence: CDR1 SGHTA, CDR2 FQGNSA. CDR3 sequence reads: CASSQGRSYEQYF. CDR3 nucleotide sequence: TGTGCCAGCAGCCAGGGCAGATCCTACGAGCAGTACTTC. The full variable domain, completed using reference TRBV7-2 and TRBJ2-7, is GAGVSQSPSNKVTEKGKDVELRCDPISGHTALYWYRQSLGQGLEFLIYFQGNSAPDKSGLPSDRFSAERTGGSVSTLTIQRTQQEDSAVYLCASSQGRSYEQYFGPGTRLTVT.

The chain joins TRBV10-3 to TRBJ1-1; D not resolved. V lost 11 bases to trimming and J lost 10 bases, with 38 bases between them. The CDR3 spans 18 residues. Germline CDR1 ENHRY, CDR2 SYGVKD. The CDR3 loop is CAAWPGLFLEKLKRRAFF. CDR3 DNA: TGTGCCGCCTGGCCAGGACTCTTCTTAGAAAAGCTTAAGCGGAGAGCTTTCTTT.

The chain recombines TRBV7-6 with TRBJ2-7, with TRBD1 identical over 9 bases. V was clipped by 4 bases and J by 5 bases; unmatched bases: 9. Per the germline V gene, CDR1 is SGHVS and CDR2 is FNYEAQ. This CDR3 is 15 amino acids long. CDR3 region: CASSSTGGASNEQYF. CDR3 DNA: TGTGCCAGCAGCTCCACAGGGGGCGCTTCCAACGAGCAGTACTTC.

This chain connects TRBV7-9 to TRBJ1-2; possibly TRBD1 for D (6 bases). This CDR3 has 14 amino acids. V was pared by 1 base and J by 11 bases, with 17 bases between. The germline CDR1 and CDR2 sequences are SEHNR and FQNEAQ (reference sequence). This CDR3 reads CASSLGTGPFKYTF. The CDR3 DNA sequence: TGTGCCAGCAGCTTAGGAACAGGGCCTTTTAAGTACACCTTC.

The genes are TRBV5-6 and TRBJ1-1; 7 bases match TRBD1. Germline lookup yields CDR1 SGHDT and CDR2 YYEEEE. The CDR3 consists of 15 residues. V dropped 5 bases and J dropped 1; count of bases not matched to a gene: 8. CDR3 protein: CASSSRDRPNTEAFF. Written as DNA, the CDR3 is TGTGCCAGCAGTTCCCGGGACAGACCGAACACTGAAGCTTTCTTT.

With respect to this clone: At one of its ends the junction is not consistent with the germline gene, which may arise from a read error. The chain links TRBV7-2 to TRBJ2-5; 9 positions agree with TRBD2. Germline-derived CDR1 and CDR2 are SGHTA and FQGNSA. The CDR3 has 16 residues. The CDR3 DNA reads TGTGCCAGCACCTTATCCGGGACTAGCTGGCGGGAGACCCAGTACTTC. This gives the protein CASTLSGTSWRETQYF.

CDR3 residues: CASSPGYGYTF. CDR3 DNA sequence: TGTGCCAGCAGCCCAGGTTATGGCTACACCTTC. The rearrangement uses TRBV2 and TRBJ1-2; D not certain. Trimming left V 6 bases short and J 5 bases short, with 7 bases between. The CDR3 extends over 11 amino acids. The germline V gene encodes CDR1 SNHLY and CDR2 FYNNEI.

The CDR3 DNA reads TGTGCCTGGAACGGAGGACTAGCGGGAAGCGGAGAGACCCAGTACTTC. Protein sequence: CAWNGGLAGSGETQYF. The genes are TRBV30 and TRBJ2-5, with 12 positions matching TRBD2. V shed 4 bases and J 4 bases; nucleotides not matched to a gene: 10. The CDR3 has 16 residues. Germline V gene sequence: CDR1 GTSNPN, CDR2 SVGIG (reference sequence).

This clone was counted a single time. This sample also contains other DNA sequences that code for the same CDR3. This chain uses TRBV7-9 with TRBJ2-1; a possible D gene is TRBD2 (5 bases). Germline values: CDR1 SEHNR, CDR2 FQNEAQ (reference sequence). The length of the CDR3 is 15 residues. V lost 2 bases and J 2 bases, leaving 10 bases between the germline ends. Here the CDR3 DNA reads TGTGCCAGCAGCTTAAATCGGGGAACCTACAATGAGCAGTTCTTC. Translation: CASSLNRGTYNEQFF.

This clone came up a few times. The chain uses TRBV7-6 and TRBJ2-2, with 10 bases identical to TRBD1. There are 16 residues in the CDR3. Trimming cost V 2 bases and J 6 bases; bases outside gene matches: 6. The germline CDR1 and CDR2 sequences are SGHVS and FNYEAQ. CDR3 amino acids: CASSLKDRGIAGELFF. CDR3 sequence (DNA): TGTGCCAGCAGCTTAAAGGACAGGGGGATCGCCGGGGAGCTGTTTTTT.

CDR3 sequence reads: CAWSVPGRVAYEQYF. The CDR3 nucleotides are TGTGCCTGGAGTGTCCCGGGCAGGGTCGCCTACGAGCAGTACTTC. The chain joins TRBV30 to TRBJ2-7; tentatively, D is TRBD1 (5 bases). Germline CDR1 is GTSNPN and CDR2 is SVGIG (reference sequence). V lost 0 bases to trimming and J lost 2 bases, with 14 bases between them. The CDR3 loop spans 15 amino acids.

The J gene is TRBJ2-5, the V gene TRBV6-6; TRBD2 aligns across 8 bases. V dropped 6 bases and J dropped 3; count of bases not matched to a gene: 9. This CDR3 has 15 residues. Germline V gene sequence: CDR1 MNHNY, CDR2 SVGAGI (reference sequence). CDR3 coding DNA: TGTGCCAGCAGCCTGCGGGGGGTTGGGGAAGAGACCCAGTACTTC. Translating it yields CASSLRGVGEETQYF.

This clone came up once. The chain is built from TRBV7-2 and TRBJ2-5; 13 bases are a match to TRBD2. V was pared by 5 bases and J by 5 bases, with 8 bases of the junction left unmatched. Per germline, CDR1 SGHTA and CDR2 FQGNSA. The CDR3 sequence is 16 residues long. This CDR3 is CASSQGTSGVVETQYF. CDR3 nucleotide sequence: TGTGCCAGCAGCCAAGGGACTAGCGGGGTTGTGGAGACCCAGTACTTC.

This clone appeared a single time. This rearrangement joins TRBV11-2 to TRBJ1-4; D possibly corresponds to TRBD1 (5 bases). Germline V lookup: CDR1 SGHAT, CDR2 FQNNGV. Deletions cut 6 bases from V and 5 bases from J, with 13 bases between. The CDR3 totals 14 residues. The CDR3 DNA is TGTGCCAGCAGGGGACTCGGACCCAATGAAAAACTGTTTTTT. It yields the protein CASRGLGPNEKLFF. Drawing the rest from reference TRBV11-2 and TRBJ1-4, the complete variable domain is EAGVAQSPRYKIIEKRQSVAFWCNPISGHATLYWYQQILGQGPKLLIQFQNNGVVDDSQLPKDRFSAERLKGVDSTLKIQPAKLEDSAVYLCASRGLGPNEKLFFGSGTQLSVL.

This clone was recorded a few times. The V gene is TRBV7-6, the J gene TRBJ2-2; D perhaps matches TRBD1 (5 bases). In germline, CDR1 is SGHVS, CDR2 FNYEAQ. Deletions cut 5 bases from V and 3 bases from J, with 10 bases between. The CDR3 spans 14 residues. The CDR3, as DNA: TGTGCCAGCAGCCCAGACAGATACACCGGGGAGCTGTTTTTT. Translating it yields CASSPDRYTGELFF.

The V and J genes are TRBV29-1 and TRBJ2-6; 10 bases match TRBD1. Germline lookup yields CDR1 SQVTM and CDR2 ANQGSEA. This CDR3 has 16 amino acids. Trimming at V came to 3 bases and at J to 0 bases, leaving 2 bases not matched to a gene. The CDR3, as DNA: TGCAGCGTTGAGACAGGGGGCCCCTCTGGGGCCAACGTCCTGACTTTC. Amino acid sequence: CSVETGGPSGANVLTF.

This chain links TRBV19 with TRBJ1-5; 7 positions match TRBD1. With 6 bases clipped from V and 1 base from J, the junction kept 9 bases outside the gene matches. The CDR3 has 16 amino acids. CDR1 LNHDA and CDR2 SQIVND come from the germline V gene (reference sequence). CDR3 loop: CASRRTGPWSNQPQHF. For the CDR3, the DNA is TGTGCCAGTAGGAGGACAGGCCCTTGGAGCAATCAGCCCCAGCATTTT.

V and J are TRBV7-3 and TRBJ2-2, with D perhaps TRBD1 (5 bases). Germline CDR1 and CDR2: SGHTA and FQGTGA. The CDR3 sequence is 15 residues long. Trimming left V 2 bases short and J 4 bases short, with 11 bases between. CDR3 amino acids: CASSLLGQGTGELFF. The CDR3 coding sequence is TGTGCCAGCAGCTTACTTGGGCAGGGCACCGGGGAGCTGTTTTTT.

V usage is TRBV11-2 and J usage is TRBJ2-3, with D perhaps TRBD1 (5 bases). Germline V gene sequence: CDR1 SGHAT, CDR2 FQNNGV. The CDR3 runs to 16 residues. Trimming stripped 4 bases from V and 5 bases from J, with 19 bases between. CDR3 in amino acids: CASSSLREVRGDTQYF. CDR3 coding DNA: TGTGCCAGCAGCTCCTTGAGAGAAGTAAGGGGAGATACGCAGTATTTT. The full variable domain, in which reference TRBV11-2 and TRBJ2-3 provide the parts outside the CDR3, is EAGVAQSPRYKIIEKRQSVAFWCNPISGHATLYWYQQILGQGPKLLIQFQNNGVVDDSQLPKDRFSAERLKGVDSTLKIQPAKLEDSAVYLCASSSLREVRGDTQYFGPGTRLTVL.

The chain is built from TRBV20-1 and TRBJ1-2; D uncertain. Germline loops: CDR1 DFQATT, CDR2 SNEGSKA (reference sequence). CDR3 length equals 11 residues. The V and J ends lost 2 bases and 4 bases respectively, with 5 bases between them. The CDR3 nucleotides are TGCAGTGCTAGACTCCCCTATGGCTACACCTTC. Translated, it gives CSARLPYGYTF.

The chain joins TRBV5-6 to TRBJ2-7, with 8 bases lining up with TRBD1. The ends lost 4 bases at V and 6 bases at J; junction bases unmatched: 3. The germline V gene encodes CDR1 SGHDT and CDR2 YYEEEE. This CDR3 has 12 amino acids. In nucleotides, the CDR3 is TGTGCCAGCAGCCGTGACAGGGGCGAGCAGTACTTC. Amino acid sequence: CASSRDRGEQYF. Supplemented by reference TRBV5-6 and TRBJ2-7, the full variable domain reads DAGVTQSPTHLIKTRGQQVTLRCSPKSGHDTVSWYQQALGQGPQFIFQYYEEEERQRGNFPDRFSGHQFPNYSSELNVNALLLGDSALYLCASSRDRGEQYFGPGTRLTVT.

The chain carries TRBV4-3 and TRBJ2-2, with TRBD2 matching 10 bases. The CDR3 totals 16 residues. Germline V gene sequence: CDR1 LGHNA, CDR2 YSLEER. V lost 2 bases to trimming and J lost 7 bases; unmatched junction nucleotides: 7. CDR3 nucleotides: TGCGCCAGCAGCCAAAAAGCGGGGGGGCCGGGCGGGGAGCTGTTTTTT. It is translated as CASSQKAGGPGGELFF.

The chain has TRBV10-3 and TRBJ1-2, with 7 bases identical to TRBD1. V dropped 6 bases and J dropped 3; count of bases not matched to a gene: 4. The germline V gene has CDR1 ENHRY and CDR2 SYGVKD. This CDR3 contains 13 residues. The DNA of the CDR3 is TGTGCCATCAGAATTACAGGGGACTATGGCTACACCTTC. Amino acid sequence: CAIRITGDYGYTF.

This chain links TRBV7-7 with TRBJ2-2, with D possibly being TRBD2 (5 bases). Germline V gene data show CDR1 as SSHAT and CDR2 as FNYEAQ (reference sequence). The V gene lost 5 bases and the J gene lost 4 bases, with 11 bases spanning the gap. There are 14 residues in the CDR3. For the CDR3, the DNA is TGTGCCAGCAGCGTAGGGAGTGGCACCGGGGAGCTGTTTTTT. Protein product: CASSVGSGTGELFF. The whole variable domain, remainder taken from reference TRBV7-7 and TRBJ2-2, is GAGVSQSPRYKVTKRGQDVTLRCDPISSHATLYWYQQALGQGPEFLTYFNYEAQPDKSGLPSDRFSAERPEGSISTLTIQRTEQRDSAMYRCASSVGSGTGELFFGEGSRLTVL.

CDR3 sequence (DNA): TGTGCCAGCAGTGAATCATCGGGACTTTTCACAGATACGCAGTATTTT. Translated: CASSESSGLFTDTQYF. The chain is built from TRBV25-1 and TRBJ2-3, with D perhaps TRBD2 (6 bases). Germline loops: CDR1 MGHDK, CDR2 SYGVNS. This CDR3 contains 16 residues. V dropped 1 base and J dropped 2 bases, with 13 bases sitting between them.

The V call is TRBV19, the J call TRBJ1-3; D possibly corresponds to TRBD1 (5 bases). Germline CDR1 reads LNHDA; CDR2 reads SQIVND (reference sequence). Between the trimmed V and J ends, which lost 10 bases and 2 bases, there was a span of 18 bases. The CDR3 runs to 15 residues. This chain's CDR3 is CATTRGVLPGNTIYF. The CDR3 region has the DNA TGTGCCACGACCCGGGGGGTTCTCCCTGGAAACACCATATATTTT.

The chain has TRBV6-5 and TRBJ1-4; D is possibly TRBD1 (5 bases). Germline CDR1 is MNHEY and CDR2 is SVGAGI. The germline V and J ends were trimmed by 4 bases and 4 bases, with 13 bases remaining between them. The CDR3 is 15 amino acids. The DNA for the CDR3 is TGTGCCAGCAGTTCCCGGTTTCAGGGTAATGAAAAACTGTTTTTT. Translation gives CASSSRFQGNEKLFF.